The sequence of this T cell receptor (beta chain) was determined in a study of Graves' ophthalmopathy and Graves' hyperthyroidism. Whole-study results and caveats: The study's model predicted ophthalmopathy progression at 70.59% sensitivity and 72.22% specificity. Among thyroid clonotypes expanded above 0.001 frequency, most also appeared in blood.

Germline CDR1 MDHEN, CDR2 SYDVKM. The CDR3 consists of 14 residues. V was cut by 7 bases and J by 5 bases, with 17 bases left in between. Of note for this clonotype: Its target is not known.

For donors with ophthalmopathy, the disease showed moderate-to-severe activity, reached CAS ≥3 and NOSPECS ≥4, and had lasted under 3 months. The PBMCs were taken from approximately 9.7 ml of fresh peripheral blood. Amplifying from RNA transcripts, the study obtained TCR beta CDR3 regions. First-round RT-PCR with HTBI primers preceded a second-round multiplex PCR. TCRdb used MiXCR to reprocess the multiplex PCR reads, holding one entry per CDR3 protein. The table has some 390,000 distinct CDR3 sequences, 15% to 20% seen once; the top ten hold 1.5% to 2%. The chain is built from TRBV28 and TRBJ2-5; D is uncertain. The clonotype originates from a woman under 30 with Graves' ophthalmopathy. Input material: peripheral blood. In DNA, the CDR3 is TGTGCCAGCAACCCGACCAGCGCACGCGAGACCCAGTACTTC. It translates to CASNPTSARETQYF.